The clone carrying this TCR beta chain was counted only a few times. The antigen remains undetermined. It was by quantitative 5'-RACE with molecular barcodes that TCR beta libraries were made. TCRdb re-derived calls from the 5' RACE reads in MiXCR, one entry per CDR3 protein. The table lists about 160,000 distinct CDR3 sequences, around 18% of them singletons. This record comes from a study of CD8 T cells in ankylosing spondylitis. Study-level results: Ankylosing spondylitis blood seemed to carry a telltale TCR beta motif made of roughly 8 highly homologous variants. Clones linked to the disease showed a CD8+ phenotype. They occurred at relatively low frequencies in peripheral blood.

The junction had 10 bases not matched to a gene; V was cut back by 7 bases and J by 0 bases. This CDR3 has 16 residues. The germline V gene encodes CDR1 DFQATT and CDR2 SNEGSKA (reference sequence). This rearrangement joins TRBV20-1 to TRBJ1-2; 11 nucleotides line up with TRBD1. The source material was blood, either unsorted or a sorted T cell fraction (not recorded which). The receptor comes from a male donor with ankylosing spondylitis or in good health (not recorded which). The CDR3 nucleotides read TGCAGTGTCACGGACAGGGGGCTGTCGACTAACTATGGCTACACCTTC. It encodes CSVTDRGLSTNYGYTF.